The sequence of this T cell receptor (beta chain) was determined in a study of OX40 agonist ivuxolimab in advanced cancers. Looking at the study overall: People in dose escalation had one of these cancers: hepatocellular carcinoma, melanoma, renal cell or head and neck cancer.

V gave up 2 bases and J gave up 0 bases, with 2 bases separating them. The CDR3 is 13 residues long. The germline V gene has CDR1 MNHEY and CDR2 SVGAGI. The assay was immunoSEQ multiplex PCR, and TCRdb's table has in-frame clones only and misses some. The table includes around 100,000 clones, 85% to 95% detected once. This sample comprised CD4+ or CD8+ T cells sorted from blood, obtained in a trial of the OX40 agonist ivuxolimab. This chain joins TRBV6-5 and TRBJ1-5; D gene ambiguous. This TCR was sampled from an adult with an advanced solid tumor such as melanoma, head and neck, liver or kidney cancer. CDR3 sequence: CASSYDSNQPQHF. The DNA for the CDR3 is TGTGCCAGCAGTTACGATAGCAATCAGCCCCAGCATTTT.